This section outlines one TCR beta chain sequence together with its context. Its specific antigen is unknown. No qualities accompany the bases; no much larger clone lies one base away. The donors were healthy, HIV-negative adults who had no recently reported acute infections or vaccinations. All donors were Caucasian adults living in Nashville, Tennessee, USA. CD4+ T cells were enriched by magnetic negative selection; naive cells were then positively selected on CD45RA, and the negative fraction formed the memory subset. Blood was collected by leukapheresis, and PBMCs were isolated by Ficoll-Histopaque density gradient centrifugation and then cryopreserved in liquid nitrogen vapor phase. Analytical flow cytometry was used to check the purity and quantity of each magnetically sorted T cell population. Genomic DNA was isolated from every sorted fraction and measured by UV absorbance on a Nanodrop 2000c.

The data originate from a study of shared clonotypes between healthy human individuals (dated by TCRdb to between 2020 and 2021). Some background on the complete study: The cohort comprised two women and a few men aged 18 to 49 years. Per donor, three plates each were used for CD4 naive and CD4 memory, two for CD8 naive, and one for CD8 memory. To estimate repertoire size and how much clonotypes are shared between individuals, the study performed deep sequencing of blood TCR repertoires from 4 to 6 healthy adults. To increase sequencing depth and limit assay-specific biases, TCR repertoire library preparation and sequencing were carried out by different laboratories using diverse techniques. Per donor, leukapheresis produced somewhere between about 0.94 and 9.5 billion PBMCs.

V is pruned by 5 bases and J by 8 bases, leaving 13 bases of the junction without a gene match. For CDR1 and CDR2, the germline V gene (reference sequence) lists MNHEY and SMNVEV. The CDR3 starts with the cysteine, ends with the phenylalanine, and has 15 residues. Only the CDR3 DNA stays, 45 bases, in frame from base 1. TCR CDR3 regions were amplified from genomic DNA by multiplex PCR using the deep immunoSEQ assay. Genomic DNA extracted from each cell subset was distributed evenly over all wells of several immunoSEQ 96-well plates, and each plate served as one replicate. For sorted subsets, each replicate PCR was loaded with 150 to 250 ng genomic DNA, equivalent to about 30,000 T cell genomes. The purified libraries were quantified using a Qubit 3.0 fluorometer, sized with a Bioanalyzer 2100, and then quantified again using the KAPA Library Quantification kit. Every immunoSEQ 96-well plate was sequenced on a dedicated single-read 150-cycle Illumina NextSeq 550 flow cell. Under the source paper's analysis protocol: Because only junctional sequences without quality scores were contained in the immunoSEQ output, filtering matching that applied to full-length reads could not be performed. Sequences were annotated with PyIR, a Python wrapper for IgBLAST v1.9, using IMGT germline references to assign V/J genes and CDR3. Reads with weak V/J assignments (E-value above 1e-6), missing CDR3, stop codons, out-of-frame junctions, or ambiguous translated residues were removed. V3J clonotypes were defined as sequences sharing the same inferred V gene, J gene, and CDR3 amino acid sequence. Percentage overlap between repertoires was calculated by dividing the number of shared unique clonotypes by the size of the smaller repertoire. Three approaches were used to assess repertoire richness: RTK rarefaction, the Chao1 estimator, and Recon v2.1 estimates of unobserved clonotypes. Generation probabilities were computed with OLGA for all TCRbeta clonotypes obtained by the gDNA method from a few donors. Imported from immuneACCESS, the table was reduced by TCRdb to in-frame sequences with V and J called. These copies leave out some clones; in studies compared against another copy, an unresolved V gene accounts for under half, and the cause of the remainder is not known. From that table come the V and J calls and clone size; the DNA was used to work out D and trimming. This sample holds more than 400,000 clones; almost 97% were observed only once. Of the sample, 0.06% is held by the ten largest clones.

What the authors observed across the whole study: Compared with non-shared clonotypes, clonotypes shared by all four sorted-subset donors had higher generation probabilities. The genetic and exposure-history diversity represented was limited by the small number of donors. Pairwise subsampling indicated that sequencing depth was expected to affect the degree of clonotype sharing among donors. Rarefaction of sorted-subset datasets indicated incomplete sequencing despite the large sequencing depth. About 4.5% of naive CD4, roughly 3.5% of naive CD8, 2.3% of memory CD4, and about 0.4% of memory CD8 clonotypes were shared across several donors. Naive subsets generally had larger estimated clonotype richness than memory subsets did. Sampling was limited to blood, and TCR repertoires in tissue likely differ from TCR repertoires in blood.

The sequenced sample was naive CD4+ T cells sorted from blood. The sample's cell subset or site label is to be understood as: CD45RA+ positively selected. The chain employs TRBV27 and TRBJ1-2; the central 8 bases match TRBD1. This clonotype was obtained from a woman aged 25 to 45 in good health. CDR3 region: CASSQRNRDRRGYTF. The DNA sequence reads TGTGCCAGCAGTCAGAGAAACCGGGACAGGAGGGGCTACACCTTC.